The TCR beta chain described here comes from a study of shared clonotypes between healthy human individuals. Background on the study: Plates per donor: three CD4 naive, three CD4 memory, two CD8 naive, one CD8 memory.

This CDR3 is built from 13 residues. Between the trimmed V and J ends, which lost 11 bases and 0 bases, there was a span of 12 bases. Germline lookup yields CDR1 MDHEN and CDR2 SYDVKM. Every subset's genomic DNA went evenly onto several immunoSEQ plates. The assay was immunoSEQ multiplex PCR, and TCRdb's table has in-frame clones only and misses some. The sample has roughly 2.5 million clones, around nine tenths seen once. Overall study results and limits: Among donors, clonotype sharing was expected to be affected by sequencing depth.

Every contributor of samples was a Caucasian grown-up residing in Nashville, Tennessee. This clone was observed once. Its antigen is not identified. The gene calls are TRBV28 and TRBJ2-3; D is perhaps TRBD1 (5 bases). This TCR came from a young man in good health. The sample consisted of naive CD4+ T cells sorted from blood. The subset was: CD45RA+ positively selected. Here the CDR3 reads CAHDSSSTDTQYF. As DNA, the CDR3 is TGTGCCCATGACAGTTCTAGCACAGATACGCAGTATTTT. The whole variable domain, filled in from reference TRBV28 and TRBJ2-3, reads DVKVTQSSRYLVKRTGEKVFLECVQDMDHENMFWYRQDPGLGLRLIYFSYDVKMKEKGDIPEGYSVSREKKERFSLILESASTNQTSMYLCAHDSSSTDTQYFGPGTRLTVL.